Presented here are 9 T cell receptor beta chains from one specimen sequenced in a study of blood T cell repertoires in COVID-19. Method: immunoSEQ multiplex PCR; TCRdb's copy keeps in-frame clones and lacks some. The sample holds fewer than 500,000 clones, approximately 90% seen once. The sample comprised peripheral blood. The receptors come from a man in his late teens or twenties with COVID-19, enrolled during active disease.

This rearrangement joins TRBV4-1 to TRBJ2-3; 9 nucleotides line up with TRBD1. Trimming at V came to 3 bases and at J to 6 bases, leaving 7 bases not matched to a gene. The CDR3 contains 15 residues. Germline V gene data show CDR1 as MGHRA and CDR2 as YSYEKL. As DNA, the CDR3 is TGCGCCAGCAGCCATATGGACAGGGGAGGTGATACGCAGTATTTT. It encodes CASSHMDRGGDTQYF.

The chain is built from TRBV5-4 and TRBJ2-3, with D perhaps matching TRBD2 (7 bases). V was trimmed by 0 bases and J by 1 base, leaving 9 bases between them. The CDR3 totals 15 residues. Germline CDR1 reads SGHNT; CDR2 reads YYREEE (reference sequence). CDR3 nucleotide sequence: TGTGCCAGCAGCTTGGTCGGGGGGCGCACAGATACGCAGTATTTT. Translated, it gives CASSLVGGRTDTQYF.

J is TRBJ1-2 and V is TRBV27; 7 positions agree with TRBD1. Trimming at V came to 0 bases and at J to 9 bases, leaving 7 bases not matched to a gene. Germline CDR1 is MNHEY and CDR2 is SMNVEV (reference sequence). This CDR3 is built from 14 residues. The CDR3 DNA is TGTGCCAGCAGTTTATCGGACACAGGGGACAGCTACACCTTC. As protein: CASSLSDTGDSYTF.

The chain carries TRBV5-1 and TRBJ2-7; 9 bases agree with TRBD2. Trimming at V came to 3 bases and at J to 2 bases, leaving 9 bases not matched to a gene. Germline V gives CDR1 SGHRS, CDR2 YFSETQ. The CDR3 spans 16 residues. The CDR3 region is CASSSHHSGGPYEQYF. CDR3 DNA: TGCGCCAGCAGCTCCCACCATAGCGGGGGTCCCTACGAGCAGTACTTC.

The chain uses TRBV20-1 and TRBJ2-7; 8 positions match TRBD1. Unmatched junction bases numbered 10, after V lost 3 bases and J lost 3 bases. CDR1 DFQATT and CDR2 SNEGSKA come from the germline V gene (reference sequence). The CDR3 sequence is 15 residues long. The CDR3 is CSASPGGKIGYEQYF. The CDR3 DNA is TGCAGTGCTAGTCCAGGGGGCAAAATAGGCTACGAGCAGTACTTC.

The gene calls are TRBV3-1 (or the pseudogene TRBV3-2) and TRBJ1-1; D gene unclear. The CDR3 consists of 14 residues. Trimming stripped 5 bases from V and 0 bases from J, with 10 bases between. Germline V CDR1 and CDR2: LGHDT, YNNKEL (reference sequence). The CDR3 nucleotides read TGTGCCAGCAGCTCGACAAACTTGAACACTGAAGCTTTCTTT. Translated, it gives CASSSTNLNTEAFF.

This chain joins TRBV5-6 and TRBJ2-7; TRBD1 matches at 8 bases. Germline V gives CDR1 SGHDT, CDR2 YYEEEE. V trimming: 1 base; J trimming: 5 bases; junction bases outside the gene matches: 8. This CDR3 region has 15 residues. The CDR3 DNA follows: TGTGCCAGCAGCTTGAGGGGGGACAGGAAAGACGAGCAGTACTTC. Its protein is CASSLRGDRKDEQYF.

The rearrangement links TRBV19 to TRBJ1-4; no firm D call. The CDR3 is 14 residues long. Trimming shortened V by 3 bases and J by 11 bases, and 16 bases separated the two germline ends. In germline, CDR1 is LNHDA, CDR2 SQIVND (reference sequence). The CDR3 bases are TGTGCCAGTAGTATCTTCGTCCGTACTGAGAAACTGTTTTTT. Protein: CASSIFVRTEKLFF.

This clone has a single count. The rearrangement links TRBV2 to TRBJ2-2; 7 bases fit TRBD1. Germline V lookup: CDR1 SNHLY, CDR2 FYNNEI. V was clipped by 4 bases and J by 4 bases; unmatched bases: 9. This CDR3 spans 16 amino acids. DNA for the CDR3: TGTGCCAGCAGTGCTTCGACAGGGAGAAGCACCGGGGAGCTGTTTTTT. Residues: CASSASTGRSTGELFF.